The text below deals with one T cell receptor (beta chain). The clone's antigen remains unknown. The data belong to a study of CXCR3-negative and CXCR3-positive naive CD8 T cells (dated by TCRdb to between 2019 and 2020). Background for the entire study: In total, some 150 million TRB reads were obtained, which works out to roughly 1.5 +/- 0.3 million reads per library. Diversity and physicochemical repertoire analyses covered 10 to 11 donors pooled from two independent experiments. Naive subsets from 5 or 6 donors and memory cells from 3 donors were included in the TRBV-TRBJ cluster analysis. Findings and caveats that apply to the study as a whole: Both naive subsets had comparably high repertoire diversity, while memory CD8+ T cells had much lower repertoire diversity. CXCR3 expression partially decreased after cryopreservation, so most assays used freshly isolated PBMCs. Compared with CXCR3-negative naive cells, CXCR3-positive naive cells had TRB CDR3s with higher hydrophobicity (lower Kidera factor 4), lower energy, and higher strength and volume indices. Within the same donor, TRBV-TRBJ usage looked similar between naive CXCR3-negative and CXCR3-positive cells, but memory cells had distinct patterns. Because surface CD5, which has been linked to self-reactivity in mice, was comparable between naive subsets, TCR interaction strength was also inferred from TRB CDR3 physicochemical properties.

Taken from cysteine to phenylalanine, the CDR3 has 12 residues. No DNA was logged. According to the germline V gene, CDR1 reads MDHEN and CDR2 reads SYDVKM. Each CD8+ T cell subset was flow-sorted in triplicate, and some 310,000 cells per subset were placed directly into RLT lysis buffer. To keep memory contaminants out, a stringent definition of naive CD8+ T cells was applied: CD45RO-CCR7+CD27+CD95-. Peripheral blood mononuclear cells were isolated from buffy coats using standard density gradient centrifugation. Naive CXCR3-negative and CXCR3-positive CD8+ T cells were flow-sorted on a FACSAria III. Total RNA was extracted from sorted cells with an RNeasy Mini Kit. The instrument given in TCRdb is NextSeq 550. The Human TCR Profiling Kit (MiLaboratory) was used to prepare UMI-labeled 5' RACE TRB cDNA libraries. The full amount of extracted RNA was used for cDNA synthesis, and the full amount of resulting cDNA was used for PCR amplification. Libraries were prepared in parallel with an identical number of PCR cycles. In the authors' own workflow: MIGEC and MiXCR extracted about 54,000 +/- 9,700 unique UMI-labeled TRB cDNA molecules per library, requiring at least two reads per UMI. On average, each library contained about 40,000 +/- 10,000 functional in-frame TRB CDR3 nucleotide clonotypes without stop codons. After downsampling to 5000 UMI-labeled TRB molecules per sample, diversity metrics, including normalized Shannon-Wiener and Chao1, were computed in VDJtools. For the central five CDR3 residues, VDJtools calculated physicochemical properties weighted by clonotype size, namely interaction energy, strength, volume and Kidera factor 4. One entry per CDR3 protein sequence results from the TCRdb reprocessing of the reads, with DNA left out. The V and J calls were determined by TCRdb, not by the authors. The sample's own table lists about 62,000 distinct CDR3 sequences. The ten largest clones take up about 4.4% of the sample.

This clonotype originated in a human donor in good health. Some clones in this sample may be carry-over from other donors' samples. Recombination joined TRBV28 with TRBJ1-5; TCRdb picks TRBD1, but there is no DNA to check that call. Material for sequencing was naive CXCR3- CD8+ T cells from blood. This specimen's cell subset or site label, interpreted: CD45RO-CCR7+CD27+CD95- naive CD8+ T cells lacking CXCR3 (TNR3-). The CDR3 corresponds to CASSRGNQPQHF.